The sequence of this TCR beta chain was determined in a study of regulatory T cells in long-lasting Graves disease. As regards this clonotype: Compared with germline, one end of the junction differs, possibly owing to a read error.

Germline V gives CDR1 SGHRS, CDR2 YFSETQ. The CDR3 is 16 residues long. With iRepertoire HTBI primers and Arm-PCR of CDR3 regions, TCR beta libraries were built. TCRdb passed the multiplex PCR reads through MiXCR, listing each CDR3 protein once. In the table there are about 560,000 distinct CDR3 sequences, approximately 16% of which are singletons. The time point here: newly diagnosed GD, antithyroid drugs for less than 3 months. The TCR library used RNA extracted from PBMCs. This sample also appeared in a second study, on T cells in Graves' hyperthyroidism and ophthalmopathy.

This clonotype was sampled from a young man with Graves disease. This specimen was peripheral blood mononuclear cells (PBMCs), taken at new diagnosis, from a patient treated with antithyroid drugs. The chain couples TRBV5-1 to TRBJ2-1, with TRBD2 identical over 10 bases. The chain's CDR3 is CASSSGLANWVNEQFF. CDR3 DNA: TGTGCCAGCAGCTCGGGACTAGCGAATTGGGTCAATGAGCAGTTCTTC.